This T cell receptor (beta chain) was sequenced for a study of liver allograft versus peripheral blood T cells. At the level of the study: Recipients' peripheral blood T cell receptor repertoires were compared with those in transplanted livers.

V was shortened by 4 bases and J by 7 bases, with 11 bases between the two germline ends. CDR1 is SGHDT and CDR2 is YYEEEE in the germline V gene. The length of the CDR3 is 13 residues. One entry per CDR3 protein results from TCRdb running MiXCR on the reads. The top ten clones hold 9.5% to 15% of a sample with approximately 16,000 distinct CDR3 sequences, 22% of them seen once. This clonotype appeared once. The V gene is TRBV5-6, the J gene TRBJ1-4; no firm D call. The TCR sequence derives from a human patient who had a liver transplant. The T cells may come from the graft donor. The CDR3 DNA is TGTGCCAGCAGCCTCAGCGGGAGTGAAAAACTGTTTTTT. Translated: CASSLSGSEKLFF.